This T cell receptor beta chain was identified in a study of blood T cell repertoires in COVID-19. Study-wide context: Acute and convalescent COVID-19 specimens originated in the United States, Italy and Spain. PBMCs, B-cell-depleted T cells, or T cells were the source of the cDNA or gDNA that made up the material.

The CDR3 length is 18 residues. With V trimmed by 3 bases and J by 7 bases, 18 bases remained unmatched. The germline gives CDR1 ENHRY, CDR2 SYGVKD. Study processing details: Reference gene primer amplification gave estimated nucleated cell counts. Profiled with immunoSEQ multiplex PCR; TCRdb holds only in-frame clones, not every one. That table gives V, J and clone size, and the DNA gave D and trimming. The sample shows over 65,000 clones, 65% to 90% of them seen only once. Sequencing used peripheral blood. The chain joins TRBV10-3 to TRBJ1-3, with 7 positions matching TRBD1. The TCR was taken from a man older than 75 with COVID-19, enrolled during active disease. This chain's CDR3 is CAISDTTARGQLRNTIYF. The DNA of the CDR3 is TGTGCCATCAGTGATACGACCGCAAGGGGGCAACTAAGGAACACCATATATTTT.